The 4 T cell receptor beta chains below were found in one sample sequenced in a study of response to subunit inactivated influenza vaccine. From the RT-PCR reads, TCRdb called clonotypes with MiXCR, one entry per CDR3 protein. Of more than 500,000 distinct CDR3 sequences in the sample, roughly 12% were seen once. These data are also associated with another study on T cells expressing NK-cell markers. From that study: UMIs accompanied the 5'RACE template switching by which TCR beta cDNA was made.

The input for sequencing was PBMCs from blood, taken on the day of vaccination. The receptors originated from a man in his fifties or sixties who received an inactivated influenza vaccine.

The V call is TRBV19, the J call TRBJ2-7; the D is unclear. This CDR3 is 12 amino acids long. Trimming pared 4 bases from V and 3 bases from J, leaving 7 bases between. Germline CDR1 and CDR2: LNHDA and SQIVND (reference sequence). The CDR3 loop is CASSKYGYEQYF. Written as DNA, the CDR3 is TGTGCCAGTAGTAAGTATGGCTACGAGCAGTACTTC.

V and J are TRBV12-3 or TRBV12-4 and TRBJ2-3; possible D gene TRBD2, 6 bases. V lost 9 bases and J lost 2, with 12 bases in between. The length of the CDR3 is 13 residues. This CDR3 reads CASSWGVTDTQYF. Written as DNA, the CDR3 is TGTGCCAGTTCTTGGGGGGTCACAGATACGCAGTATTTT.

This chain links TRBV6-2 or TRBV6-3 with TRBJ2-7; D is undetermined. The CDR3 totals 14 residues. The ends were cut back, 5 bases at V and 3 bases at J, with 14 bases in the middle. CDR1 MNHEY and CDR2 SVGEGT come from the germline V gene. In DNA form, the CDR3 reads TGTGCCAGCAGTCCCTCACCGAAGGGCTACGAGCAGTACTTC. It is translated as CASSPSPKGYEQYF.

This clonotype was picked up many times. The chain joins TRBV6-5 to TRBJ2-7; maybe TRBD1 (6 bases). Germline V gene data show CDR1 as MNHEY and CDR2 as SVGAGI. The V end lost 0 bases, the J end lost 3 bases, and 12 bases lay between the germline ends. The CDR3 is 15 amino acids. In DNA form, the CDR3 reads TGTGCCAGCAGTTACTCGACAGGAAAAAACTACGAGCAGTACTTC. Amino acid sequence: CASSYSTGKNYEQYF.